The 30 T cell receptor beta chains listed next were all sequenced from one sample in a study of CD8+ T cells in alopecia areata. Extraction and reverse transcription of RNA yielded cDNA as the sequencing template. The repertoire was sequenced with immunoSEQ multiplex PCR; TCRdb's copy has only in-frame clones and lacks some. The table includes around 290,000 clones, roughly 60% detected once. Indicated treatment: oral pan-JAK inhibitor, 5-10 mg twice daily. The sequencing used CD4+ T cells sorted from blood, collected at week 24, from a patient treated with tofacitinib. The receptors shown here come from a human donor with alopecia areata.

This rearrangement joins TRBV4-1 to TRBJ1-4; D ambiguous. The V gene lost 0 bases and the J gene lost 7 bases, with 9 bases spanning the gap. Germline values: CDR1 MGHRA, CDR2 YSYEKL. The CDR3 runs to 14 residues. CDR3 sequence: CASSQEMLGEKLFF. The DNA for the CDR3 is TGCGCCAGCAGCCAAGAAATGTTGGGTGAAAAACTGTTTTTT.

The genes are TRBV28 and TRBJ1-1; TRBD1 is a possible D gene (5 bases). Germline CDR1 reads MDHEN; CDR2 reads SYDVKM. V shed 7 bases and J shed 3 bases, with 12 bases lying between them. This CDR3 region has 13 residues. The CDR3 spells CASNADKYTEAFF. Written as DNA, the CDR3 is TGTGCCAGCAACGCGGACAAATACACTGAAGCTTTCTTT.

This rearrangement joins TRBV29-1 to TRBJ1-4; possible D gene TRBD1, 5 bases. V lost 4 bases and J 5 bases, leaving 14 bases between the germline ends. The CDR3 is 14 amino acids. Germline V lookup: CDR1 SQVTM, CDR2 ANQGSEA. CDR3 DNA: TGCAGCGTTGTGACCGGGACTCGCAATGAAAAACTGTTTTTT. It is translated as CSVVTGTRNEKLFF.

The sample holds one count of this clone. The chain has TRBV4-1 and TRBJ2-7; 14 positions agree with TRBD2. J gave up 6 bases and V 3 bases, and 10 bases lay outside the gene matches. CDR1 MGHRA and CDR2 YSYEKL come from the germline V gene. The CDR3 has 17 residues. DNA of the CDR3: TGCGCCAGCAGCCACGTGTCTCTCGGACTAGCGGGGGGCGAGCAGTACTTC. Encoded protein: CASSHVSLGLAGGEQYF.

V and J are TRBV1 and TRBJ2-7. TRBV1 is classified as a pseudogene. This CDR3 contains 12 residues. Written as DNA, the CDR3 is TGCACCAGCAGTCGGCAGCTCATCGAGCAGTACTTC. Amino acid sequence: CTSSRQLIEQYF.

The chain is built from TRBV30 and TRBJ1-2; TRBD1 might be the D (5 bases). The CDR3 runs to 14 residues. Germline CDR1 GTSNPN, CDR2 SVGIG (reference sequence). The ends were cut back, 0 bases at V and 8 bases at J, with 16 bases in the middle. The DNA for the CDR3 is TGTGCCTGGAGTGTACTTGGGCAGGGAAGCGGCTACACCTTC. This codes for CAWSVLGQGSGYTF.

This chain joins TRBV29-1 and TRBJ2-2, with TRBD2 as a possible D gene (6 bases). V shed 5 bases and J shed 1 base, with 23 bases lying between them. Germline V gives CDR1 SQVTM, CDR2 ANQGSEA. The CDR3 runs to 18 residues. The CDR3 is CSVLGVLGGALNTGELFF. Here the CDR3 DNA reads TGCAGCGTTTTGGGCGTCTTAGGCGGGGCCTTGAACACCGGGGAGCTGTTTTTT.

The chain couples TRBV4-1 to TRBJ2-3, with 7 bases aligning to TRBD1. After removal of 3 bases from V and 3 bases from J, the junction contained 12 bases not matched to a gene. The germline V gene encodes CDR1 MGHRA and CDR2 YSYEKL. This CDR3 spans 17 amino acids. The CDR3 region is CASSQGLATGRTDTQYF. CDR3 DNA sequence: TGCGCCAGCAGCCAGGGCCTCGCGACAGGGAGAACAGATACGCAGTATTTT.

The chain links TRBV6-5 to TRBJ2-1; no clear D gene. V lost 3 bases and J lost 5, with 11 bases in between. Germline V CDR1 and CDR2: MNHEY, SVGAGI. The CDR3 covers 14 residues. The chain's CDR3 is CASSYLTGNNEQFF. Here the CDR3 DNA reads TGTGCCAGCAGTTATCTAACTGGGAACAATGAGCAGTTCTTC.

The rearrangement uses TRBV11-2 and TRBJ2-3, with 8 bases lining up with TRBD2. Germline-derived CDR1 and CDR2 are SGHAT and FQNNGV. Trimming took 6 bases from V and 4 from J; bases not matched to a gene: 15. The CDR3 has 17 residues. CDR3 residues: CASRSLKIAGSADTQYF. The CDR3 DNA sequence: TGTGCCAGCAGGAGCCTTAAGATAGCGGGGAGTGCAGATACGCAGTATTTT.

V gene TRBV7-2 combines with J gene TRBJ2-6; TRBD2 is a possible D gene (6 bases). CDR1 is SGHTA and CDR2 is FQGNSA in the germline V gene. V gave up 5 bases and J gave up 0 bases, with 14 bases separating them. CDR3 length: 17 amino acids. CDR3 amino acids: CASSLQGGTSGANVLTF. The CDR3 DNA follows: TGTGCCAGCAGCCTTCAGGGCGGGACCTCTGGGGCCAACGTCCTGACTTTC.

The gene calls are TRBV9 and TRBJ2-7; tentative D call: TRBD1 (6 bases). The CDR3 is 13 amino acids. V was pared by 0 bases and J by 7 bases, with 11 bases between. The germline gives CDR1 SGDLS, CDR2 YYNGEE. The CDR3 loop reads CASSVVGAGEQYF. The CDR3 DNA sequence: TGTGCCAGCAGCGTAGTGGGGGCAGGGGAGCAGTACTTC.

CDR3 bases: TGTGCCTGGAGGGGGGACAGGGGTCGGACTGAAGCTTTCTTT. Amino acid sequence: CAWRGDRGRTEAFF. This chain joins TRBV30 and TRBJ1-1; 10 bases match TRBD1. Germline CDR1 and CDR2: GTSNPN and SVGIG (reference sequence). The length of the CDR3 is 14 residues. V lost 3 bases, J lost 5 bases, and 6 bases stayed unmatched.

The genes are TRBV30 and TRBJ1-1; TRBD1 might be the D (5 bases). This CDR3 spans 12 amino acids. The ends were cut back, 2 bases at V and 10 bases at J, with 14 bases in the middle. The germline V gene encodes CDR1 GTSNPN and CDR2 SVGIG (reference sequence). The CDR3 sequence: CAWSRQGSGAFF. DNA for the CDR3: TGTGCCTGGAGTCGCCAGGGTAGCGGAGCTTTCTTT.

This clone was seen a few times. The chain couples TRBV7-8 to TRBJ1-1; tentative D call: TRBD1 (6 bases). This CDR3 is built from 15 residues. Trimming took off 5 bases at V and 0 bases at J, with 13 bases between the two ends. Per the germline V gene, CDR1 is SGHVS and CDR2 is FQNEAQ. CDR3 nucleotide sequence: TGTGCCAGCAGCCCACCCCAGGGGATGAACACTGAAGCTTTCTTT. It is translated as CASSPPQGMNTEAFF.

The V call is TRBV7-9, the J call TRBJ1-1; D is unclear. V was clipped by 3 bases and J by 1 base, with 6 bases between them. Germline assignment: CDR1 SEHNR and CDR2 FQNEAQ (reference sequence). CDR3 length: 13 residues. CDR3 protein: CASSFRGNTEAFF. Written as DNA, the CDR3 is TGTGCCAGCAGCTTTAGAGGGAACACTGAAGCTTTCTTT.

The CDR3 loop is CASSPRTTHTYEQYF. CDR3 bases: TGCGCCAGCAGCCCACGGACCACGCATACCTACGAGCAGTACTTC. The chain carries TRBV4-1 and TRBJ2-7, with D hard to call. The CDR3 contains 15 residues. Germline-derived CDR1 and CDR2 are MGHRA and YSYEKL. The germline V and J ends were trimmed by 4 bases and 2 bases, with 15 bases remaining between them.

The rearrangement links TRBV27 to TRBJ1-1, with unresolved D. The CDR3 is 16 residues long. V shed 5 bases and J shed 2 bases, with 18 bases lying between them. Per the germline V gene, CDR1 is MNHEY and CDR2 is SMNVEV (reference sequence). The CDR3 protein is CASSPRARYVNTEAFF. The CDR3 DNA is TGTGCCAGCAGTCCTCGAGCGCGTTACGTCAACACTGAAGCTTTCTTT.

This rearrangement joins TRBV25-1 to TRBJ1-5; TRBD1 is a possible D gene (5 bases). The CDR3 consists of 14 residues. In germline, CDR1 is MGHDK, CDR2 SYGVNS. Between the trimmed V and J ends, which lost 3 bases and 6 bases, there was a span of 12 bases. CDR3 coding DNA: TGTGCCAGCAGTGAGTCGGGGGGAGTTCAGCCCCAGCATTTT. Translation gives CASSESGGVQPQHF.

The CDR3 bases are TGTGCCAGCAGTGAAGCGCTAGGGGCTCAGCCCCAGCATTTT. As protein: CASSEALGAQPQHF. This chain uses TRBV2 with TRBJ1-5; possible D gene TRBD1, 5 bases. The CDR3 totals 14 residues. V was shortened by 0 bases and J by 6 bases, with 9 bases between the two germline ends. Per germline, CDR1 SNHLY and CDR2 FYNNEI.

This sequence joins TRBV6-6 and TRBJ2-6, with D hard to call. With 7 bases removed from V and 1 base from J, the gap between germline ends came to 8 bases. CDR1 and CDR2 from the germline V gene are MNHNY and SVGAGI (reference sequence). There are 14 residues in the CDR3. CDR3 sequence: CASTRNSGANVLTF. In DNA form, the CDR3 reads TGTGCCAGCACAAGGAATTCTGGGGCCAACGTCCTGACTTTC.

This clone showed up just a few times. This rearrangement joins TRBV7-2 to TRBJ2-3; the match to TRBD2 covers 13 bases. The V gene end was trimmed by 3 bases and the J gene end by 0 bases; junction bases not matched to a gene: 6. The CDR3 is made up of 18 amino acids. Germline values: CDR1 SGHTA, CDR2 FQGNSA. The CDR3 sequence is CASSFTSGGGTSTDTQYF. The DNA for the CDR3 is TGTGCCAGCAGCTTTACTAGCGGGGGGGGTACCAGCACAGATACGCAGTATTTT.

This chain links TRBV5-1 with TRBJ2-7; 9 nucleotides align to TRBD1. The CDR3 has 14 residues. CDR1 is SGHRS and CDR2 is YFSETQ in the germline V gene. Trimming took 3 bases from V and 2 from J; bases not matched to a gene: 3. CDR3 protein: CASSSGTGPYEQYF. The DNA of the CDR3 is TGCGCCAGCAGCTCGGGGACAGGGCCCTACGAGCAGTACTTC.

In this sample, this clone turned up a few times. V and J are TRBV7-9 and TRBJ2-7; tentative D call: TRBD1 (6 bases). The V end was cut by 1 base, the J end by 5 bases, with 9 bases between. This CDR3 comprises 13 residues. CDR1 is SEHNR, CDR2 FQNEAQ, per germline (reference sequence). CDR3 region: CASSLDSGDEQYF. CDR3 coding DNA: TGTGCCAGCAGCTTAGATTCAGGGGACGAGCAGTACTTC.

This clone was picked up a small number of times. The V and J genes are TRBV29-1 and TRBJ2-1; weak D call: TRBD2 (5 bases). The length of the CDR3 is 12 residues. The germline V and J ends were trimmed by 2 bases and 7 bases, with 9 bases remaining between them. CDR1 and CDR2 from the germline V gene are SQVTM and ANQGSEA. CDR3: CSVERDRNEQFF. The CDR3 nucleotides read TGCAGCGTTGAACGGGATCGGAATGAGCAGTTCTTC.

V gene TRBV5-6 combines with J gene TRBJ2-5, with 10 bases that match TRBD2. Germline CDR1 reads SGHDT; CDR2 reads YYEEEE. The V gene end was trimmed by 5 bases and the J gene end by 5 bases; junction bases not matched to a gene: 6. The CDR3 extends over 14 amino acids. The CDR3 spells CASRGAGGPETQYF. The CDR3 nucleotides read TGTGCCAGCAGAGGAGCGGGGGGGCCGGAGACCCAGTACTTC.

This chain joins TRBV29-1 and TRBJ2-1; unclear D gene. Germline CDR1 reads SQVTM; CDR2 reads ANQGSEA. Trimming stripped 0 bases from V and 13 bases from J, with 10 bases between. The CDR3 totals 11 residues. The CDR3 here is CSVEDTGFQFF. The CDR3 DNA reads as TGCAGCGTTGAAGATACGGGTTTTCAGTTCTTC.

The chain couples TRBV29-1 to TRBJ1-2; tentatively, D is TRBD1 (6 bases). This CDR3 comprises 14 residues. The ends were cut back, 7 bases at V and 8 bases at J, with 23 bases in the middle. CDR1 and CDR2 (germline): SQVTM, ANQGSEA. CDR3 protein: CSARGGGAVQGYTF. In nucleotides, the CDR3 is TGCAGCGCTAGAGGGGGGGGAGCTGTGCAAGGCTACACCTTC.

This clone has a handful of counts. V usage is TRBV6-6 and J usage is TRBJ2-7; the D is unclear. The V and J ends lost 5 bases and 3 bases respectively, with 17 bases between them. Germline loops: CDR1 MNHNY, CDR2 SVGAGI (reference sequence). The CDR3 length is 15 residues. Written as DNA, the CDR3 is TGTGCCAGCAGTCGACTGAGCGTCGATAGCTACGAGCAGTACTTC. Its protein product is CASSRLSVDSYEQYF.

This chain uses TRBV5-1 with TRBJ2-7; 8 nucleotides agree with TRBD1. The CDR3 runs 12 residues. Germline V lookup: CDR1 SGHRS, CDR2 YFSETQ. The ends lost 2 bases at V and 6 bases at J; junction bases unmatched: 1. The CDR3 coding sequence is TGCGCCAGCAGCTTTGGACAGGGCGAGCAGTACTTC. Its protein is CASSFGQGEQYF.